The source of this TCR beta chain is a study of shared clonotypes between healthy human individuals. Looked up from germline, CDR1 is LNHDA and CDR2 is SQIVND (reference sequence). Trimming cost V 4 bases and J 2 bases; bases outside gene matches: 5. The CDR3 is 14 amino acids. Whole-study results and caveats: Roughly 4.6% of naive CD4 clonotypes were common to four donors.

Profiling relied on immunoSEQ multiplex PCR, and the TCRdb table lists in-frame clones only, not all of them. This sample has millions of clones; more than 85% occur once, and the top ten carry 0.39%. As to this clone: Its cognate antigen is unknown.

V gene TRBV19 combines with J gene TRBJ2-7; TRBD2 matches 7 bases. The TCR comes from a young man in good health. Some clones in this sample may be carry-over from other donors' samples. Material: naive CD4+ T cells from PBMCs. Sample subset: CD45RA+ positively selected. CDR3 nucleotide sequence: TGTGCCAGTAGTAGGCTAGCGGAGCCCTACGAGCAGTACTTC. It codes for CASSRLAEPYEQYF.